Below are 22 T cell receptor beta chains sequenced from a single sample in a study of T cell repertoires in cytomegalovirus infection. TCRdb used MiXCR to reprocess the reads, holding one entry per CDR3 protein. The sample has 75,000 to 95,000 distinct CDR3 sequences; about half are singletons. These receptors' antigens are unknown. The sequencing used CD8+ T cells from cultured PBMCs, collected from culture after CMV antigen stimulation. Every receptor here comes from a human donor in good health (CMV status not recorded). Some clones in this sample may be carry-over from other donors' samples.

The rearrangement uses TRBV7-9 and TRBJ1-2, with 9 bases aligning to TRBD1. Germline CDR1 is SEHNR and CDR2 is FQNEAQ (reference sequence). V trimming: 5 bases; J trimming: 8 bases; junction bases outside the gene matches: 6. The CDR3 runs 13 residues. The CDR3 nucleotides are TGTGCCAGCAGCGTACAGGGGGCGCGCGGCTACACCTTC. It yields the protein CASSVQGARGYTF. Complete variable domain (other parts from reference TRBV7-9 and TRBJ1-2): DTGVSQNPRHKITKRGQNVTFRCDPISEHNRLYWYRQTLGQGPEFLTYFQNEAQLEKSRLLSDRFSAERPKGSFSTLEIQRTEQGDSAMYLCASSVQGARGYTFGSGTRLTVV.

This clonotype was observed a few times. The chain recombines TRBV7-2 with TRBJ1-2; no clear D. The CDR3 spans 13 residues. CDR1 SGHTA and CDR2 FQGNSA come from the germline V gene. Trimming shortened V by 1 base and J by 5 bases, and 8 bases separated the two germline ends. The CDR3 spells CASSLGADYGYTF. CDR3 nucleotides: TGTGCCAGCAGCTTAGGGGCGGATTATGGCTACACCTTC.

The chain uses TRBV7-9 and TRBJ2-1; 10 bases fit TRBD2. The CDR3 length is 14 residues. Germline loops: CDR1 SEHNR, CDR2 FQNEAQ (reference sequence). Trimming at V came to 3 bases and at J to 9 bases, leaving 5 bases not matched to a gene. CDR3 sequence (DNA): TGTGCCAGCAGCTTCAAAGCGGGAGGGGGTGAGCAGTTCTTC. Translating gives CASSFKAGGGEQFF.

Points on this clonotype: One junction end disagrees with the germline gene, perhaps due to a read error. The rearrangement joins TRBV7-6 to TRBJ2-4, with D tentatively TRBD2 (6 bases). This CDR3 spans 14 amino acids. Germline CDR1 SGHVS, CDR2 FNYEAQ. The CDR3 sequence: CAGSAPGTSNIQYF. CDR3 in DNA: TGTGCCGGCAGCGCCCCCGGGACTTCCAACATTCAGTACTTC.

V usage is TRBV19 and J usage is TRBJ1-5; possibly TRBD1 for D (6 bases). Germline lookup yields CDR1 LNHDA and CDR2 SQIVND (reference sequence). The V end lost 7 bases, the J end lost 6 bases, and 19 bases lay between the germline ends. The CDR3 is made up of 15 amino acids. CDR3 coding DNA: TGTGCCAGTAATACCCCGGGACAAAGGACTCAGCCCCAGCATTTT. Translated: CASNTPGQRTQPQHF.

The chain couples TRBV6-8 to TRBJ2-1; perhaps TRBD2 as D (6 bases). This CDR3 is 13 amino acids long. With 6 bases removed from V and 5 bases from J, the gap between germline ends came to 11 bases. Per germline, CDR1 MNHGY and CDR2 SAAAGT. The CDR3 nucleotides read TGTGCCAGCAGGGGGACTGAGGACAATGAGCAGTTCTTC. It specifies CASRGTEDNEQFF.

This sequence joins TRBV7-9 and TRBJ1-4; 8 positions match TRBD1. Trimming took 5 bases from V and 7 from J; bases not matched to a gene: 12. This CDR3 is built from 16 residues. Germline CDR1 and CDR2: SEHNR and FQNEAQ (reference sequence). CDR3 residues: CASSPQWGQESEKLFF. For the CDR3, the DNA is TGTGCCAGCAGCCCCCAGTGGGGACAGGAGTCTGAAAAACTGTTTTTT.

The chain couples TRBV28 to TRBJ2-2; D gene uncertain. CDR3 size: 18 residues. Germline values: CDR1 MDHEN, CDR2 SYDVKM. V was shortened by 6 bases and J by 1 base, with 21 bases between the two germline ends. This chain's CDR3 is CASSPLVWWFWNTGELFF. For the CDR3, the DNA is TGTGCCAGCAGCCCCTTGGTCTGGTGGTTTTGGAACACCGGGGAGCTGTTTTTT. The whole variable domain, filled in from reference TRBV28 and TRBJ2-2, reads DVKVTQSSRYLVKRTGEKVFLECVQDMDHENMFWYRQDPGLGLRLIYFSYDVKMKEKGDIPEGYSVSREKKERFSLILESASTNQTSMYLCASSPLVWWFWNTGELFFGEGSRLTVL.

The chain couples TRBV10-3 to TRBJ2-5; 8 positions match TRBD2. The germline CDR1 and CDR2 sequences are ENHRY and SYGVKD. CDR3 length: 14 amino acids. V dropped 2 bases and J dropped 4; count of bases not matched to a gene: 3. The CDR3 sequence is CAISERGGPETQYF. CDR3 nucleotides: TGTGCCATCAGTGAGCGGGGGGGCCCAGAGACCCAGTACTTC.

The rearrangement uses TRBV4-2 and TRBJ2-3; D may be TRBD1 or TRBD2 (5 bases each). Looked up from germline, CDR1 is LGHNA and CDR2 is YNFKEQ. The V end lost 0 bases, the J end lost 1 base, and 11 bases lay between the germline ends. CDR3 size: 16 residues. DNA for the CDR3: TGTGCCAGCAGCCAAGATCAGGGAGAAGGCACAGATACGCAGTATTTT. Protein sequence: CASSQDQGEGTDTQYF.

V is TRBV11-2 and J is TRBJ1-1; possible D gene TRBD1, 5 bases. Germline V CDR1 and CDR2: SGHAT, FQNNGV. The CDR3 is made up of 16 amino acids. Trimming stripped 2 bases from V and 5 bases from J, with 18 bases between. The DNA for the CDR3 is TGTGCCAGCAGCTTATGGCCGGGGAGGGGCTTGACTGAAGCTTTCTTT. Translating gives CASSLWPGRGLTEAFF.

Comments on this clonotype: The conserved final phenylalanine or tryptophan is absent from the CDR3, which likely points to a read error. V is TRBV7-9 and J is TRBJ2-7, with D possibly TRBD1 on 6 matching bases. The CDR3 totals 15 residues. Germline V gives CDR1 SEHNR, CDR2 FQNEAQ (reference sequence). Trimming removed 5 bases from V and 0 bases from J, with 14 bases in between. The DNA of the CDR3 is TGTGCCAGCAGCCCTGGTACAGGGAGCTCCTACGAGCAGTACTAC. Translating gives CASSPGTGSSYEQYY.

This clonotype has a handful of counts. The genes are TRBV7-9 and TRBJ2-7; D may match TRBD1 or TRBD2 (5 bases each). V was clipped by 5 bases and J by 5 bases, with 16 bases between them. The CDR3 is 14 residues long. CDR1 SEHNR and CDR2 FQNEAQ come from the germline V gene (reference sequence). CDR3 loop: CASSAPGQRHEQYF. The CDR3 DNA reads as TGTGCCAGCAGCGCCCCGGGGCAGAGGCACGAGCAGTACTTC.

In its sample, this clonotype was seen many times. The V and J genes are TRBV7-2 and TRBJ2-3; 7 bases are shared with TRBD2. CDR1 is SGHTA and CDR2 is FQGNSA in the germline V gene. The CDR3 has 14 amino acids. V lost 1 base to trimming and J lost 5 bases; unmatched junction nucleotides: 3. The CDR3, as DNA: TGTGCCAGCAGCTTAGGGTTAGCGGGAGATACGCAGTATTTT. This encodes CASSLGLAGDTQYF.

This clonotype occurred a few times. The CDR3 here is CASSSLAGSSSYEQYF. As DNA, the CDR3 is TGTGCCAGCAGCTCCCTTGCGGGGTCCTCCTCCTACGAGCAGTACTTC. The rearrangement uses TRBV11-1 and TRBJ2-7; D possibly corresponds to TRBD2 (6 bases). Germline V CDR1 and CDR2: SGHAT, FQDESV (reference sequence). The length of the CDR3 is 16 residues. Deletions cut 4 bases from V and 0 bases from J, with 16 bases between.

This rearrangement joins TRBV7-9 to TRBJ2-1; 9 bases are shared with TRBD2. The CDR3 contains 15 residues. The V and J ends lost 6 bases and 4 bases, in that order; junction bases with no gene match: 7. Germline V gene data show CDR1 as SEHNR and CDR2 as FQNEAQ (reference sequence). CDR3 bases: TGTGCCAGCAGACGACTAGCGGAGCGTTACAATGAGCAGTTCTTC. It is translated as CASRRLAERYNEQFF.

This clonotype was observed a handful of times. The chain joins TRBV5-3 to TRBJ1-3, with D maybe TRBD1 (6 bases). TRBV5-3 is treated as an ORF (open reading frame) with a function not yet certain. The CDR3 totals 15 residues. The ends were cut back, 1 base at V and 4 bases at J, with 12 bases in the middle. In DNA, the CDR3 is TGTGCCAGAAGCTTGCAGGGGAATTGGGGAAACACCATATATTTT. It encodes CARSLQGNWGNTIYF.

The chain carries TRBV7-2 and TRBJ1-5, with a possible D match to TRBD1 (6 bases). Germline-derived CDR1 and CDR2 are SGHTA and FQGNSA. The CDR3 runs 14 residues. Trimming took 3 bases from V and 13 from J, leaving 19 bases between them. CDR3 sequence (DNA): TGTGCCAGCAGCTTCCGGACAGACAATCATCCTCAGCATTTT. Amino acids: CASSFRTDNHPQHF. The entire variable domain, with the rest obtained from reference TRBV7-2 and TRBJ1-5, is as follows: GAGVSQSPSNKVTEKGKDVELRCDPISGHTALYWYRQSLGQGLEFLIYFQGNSAPDKSGLPSDRFSAERTGGSVSTLTIQRTQQEDSAVYLCASSFRTDNHPQHFGDGTRLSIL.

This chain joins TRBV27 and TRBJ2-7; D might be TRBD1 (7 bases). The CDR3 extends over 15 amino acids. V was shortened by 7 bases and J by 4 bases, with 20 bases between the two germline ends. Germline V gene sequence: CDR1 MNHEY, CDR2 SMNVEV (reference sequence). The CDR3 sequence is CASTLTRTGPYEQYF. CDR3 nucleotides: TGTGCCAGCACCCTGACTAGGACAGGACCTTACGAGCAGTACTTC.

The chain carries TRBV20-1 and TRBJ1-2; D ambiguous. CDR3 size: 13 residues. Germline V gene lookup returns CDR1 DFQATT and CDR2 SNEGSKA (reference sequence). Trimming took 7 bases from V and 8 from J, leaving 20 bases between them. CDR3 DNA sequence: TGCAGTGTATCAGCGCCTGCTTCTCGAGGCTACACCTTC. It translates to CSVSAPASRGYTF.

This clonotype was observed a few times. J is TRBJ2-7 and V is TRBV6-2 or TRBV6-3, with TRBD2 identical over 7 bases. V gave up 7 bases and J gave up 0 bases; unmatched junction bases: 12. Germline CDR1 MNHEY, CDR2 SVGEGT. This CDR3 is built from 16 residues. CDR3: CASTNGRTHGSYEQYF. The DNA for the CDR3 is TGTGCCAGCACTAACGGGAGGACCCACGGCTCCTACGAGCAGTACTTC.

V is TRBV12-3 or TRBV12-4 and J is TRBJ2-7, with 7 bases identical to TRBD2. The CDR3 runs 15 residues. V lost 7 bases and J lost 7; bases outside the gene matches: 16. In DNA form, the CDR3 reads TGTGCCAGCAACGACCGGGACTACCCTCCGGGGGAGCAGTACTTC. Its translation is CASNDRDYPPGEQYF.